The rows below give T cell receptor beta chains drawn from one sample of a study of human T cells and chemical hapten exposure. Using its own MiXCR run on the RACE reads, TCRdb lists one record per CDR3 protein. The data contain some 300,000 distinct CDR3 sequences, around 5% of them singletons. The sequenced sample was whole blood, obtained in connection with sensitization to the hapten diphenylcyclopropenone (DPC). The receptors derive from a woman aged 18-29 years with alopecia areata. Some clones in this sample may be carry-over from other donors' samples. CDR3s include the opening cysteine and the closing phenylalanine or tryptophan. A D gene is named only where the DNA matches it firmly. Not all rows give a size; the values are once, few, many and, for expanded clones, a class.

J gene: TRBJ2-2
V gene: TRBV12-3/TRBV12-4
clone size: few
D gene: NA
CDR3 DNA: TGTGCCAGCAGTTTGAGGACGCCGCTAAACACCGGGGAGCTGTTTTTT
CDR3 protein: CASSLRTPLNTGELFF

J gene: TRBJ2-3
V gene: TRBV7-2
clone size: few
D gene: NA
CDR3 DNA: TGTGCCAGCAGCCCCCTGGGCGGGGACACAGATACGCAGTATTTT
CDR3 protein: CASSPLGGDTDTQYF

J gene: TRBJ1-3
V gene: TRBV29-1
clone size: few
D gene: TRBD1
CDR3 DNA: TGCAGCGTTGAAGATTCGTACGGACAGGGGAGGAACACCATATATTTT
CDR3 protein: CSVEDSYGQGRNTIYF

J gene: TRBJ1-2
V gene: TRBV5-1
clone size: few
D gene: NA
CDR3 DNA: TGCGCCAGCAGCTTGGATTACGCCGACACCGCTAACTATGGCTACACCTTC
CDR3 protein: CASSLDYADTANYGYTF

J gene: TRBJ2-7
V gene: TRBV20-1
clone size: few
D gene: NA
CDR3 DNA: TGCAGTGCTCGAGAGGGGGTCACCTACGAGCAGTACTTC
CDR3 protein: CSAREGVTYEQYF

J gene: TRBJ1-2
V gene: TRBV12-3/TRBV12-4
clone size: NA
D gene: TRBD1
CDR3 DNA: TGTGCCAGCAGTTGGGGACAGGGGTTAGGCTACACCTTC
CDR3 protein: CASSWGQGLGYTF

J gene: TRBJ2-2
V gene: TRBV7-8
clone size: many
D gene: NA
CDR3 DNA: TGTGCCAGCAGCGCCACTTCCCCGAACACCGGGGAGCTGTTTTTT
CDR3 protein: CASSATSPNTGELFF

J gene: TRBJ1-1
V gene: TRBV20-1
clone size: many
D gene: NA
CDR3 DNA: TGCAGTGCTAGAGATGGGGGAATTAACACTGAAGCTTTCTTT
CDR3 protein: CSARDGGINTEAFF

J gene: TRBJ2-7
V gene: TRBV6-2/TRBV6-3
clone size: few
D gene: TRBD2
CDR3 DNA: TGTGCCAGCAGTCGTGGACTAGCGGGGGGAACGTCATACGAGCAGTACTTC
CDR3 protein: CASSRGLAGGTSYEQYF

J gene: TRBJ1-1
V gene: TRBV7-9
clone size: NA
D gene: NA
CDR3 DNA: TGTGCCAGCAGCTATCTAGCTCAACAGGAGTTTTCTGAAGCTTTCTTT
CDR3 protein: CASSYLAQQEFSEAFF

J gene: TRBJ2-7
V gene: TRBV20-1
clone size: many
D gene: TRBD2
CDR3 DNA: TGCAGTGCTCGTGCGGGGAGCGGGGCCTCCTACGAGCAGTACTTC
CDR3 protein: CSARAGSGASYEQYF

J gene: TRBJ2-5
V gene: TRBV4-3
clone size: few
D gene: NA
CDR3 DNA: TGCGCCAGCAGCCAAGTAAAAGAAGAGACCCAGTACTTC
CDR3 protein: CASSQVKEETQYF

J gene: TRBJ1-1
V gene: TRBV24-1
clone size: many
D gene: TRBD1
CDR3 DNA: TGTGCCACCAGGCCCCGAGGAGGGGGCATCACTGAAGCTTTCTTT
CDR3 protein: CATRPRGGGITEAFF

J gene: TRBJ2-5
V gene: TRBV4-3
clone size: NA
D gene: NA
CDR3 DNA: TGCGCCAGCAGCCAAGGGCTCACAGCGAAAGAGACCCAGTACTTC
CDR3 protein: CASSQGLTAKETQYF

J gene: TRBJ2-7
V gene: TRBV20-1
clone size: NA
D gene: TRBD1
CDR3 DNA: TGCAGTGCTAGGGACAGGGGTACCTACGAGCAGTACTTC
CDR3 protein: CSARDRGTYEQYF

J gene: TRBJ2-6
V gene: TRBV6-2/TRBV6-3
clone size: few
D gene: TRBD1
CDR3 DNA: TGTGCCAGCACCTTCTCCGGGACAGCTGGGGCCAACGTCCTGACTTTC
CDR3 protein: CASTFSGTAGANVLTF

J gene: TRBJ1-2
V gene: TRBV12-5
clone size: NA
D gene: NA
CDR3 DNA: TGTACTAGTGGTTTGCTCTATGGCTACACCTTC
CDR3 protein: CTSGLLYGYTF

J gene: TRBJ2-1
V gene: TRBV5-1
clone size: few
D gene: NA
CDR3 DNA: TGCGCCAGCAGCTTGGGGCAGGAGTGGAATGAGCAGTTCTTC
CDR3 protein: CASSLGQEWNEQFF

J gene: TRBJ1-5
V gene: TRBV20-1
clone size: NA
D gene: NA
CDR3 DNA: TGCAGTGCTAGAAGGTACCTTAGCAATCAGCCCCAGCATTTT
CDR3 protein: CSARRYLSNQPQHF

J gene: TRBJ1-1
V gene: TRBV24-1
clone size: NA
D gene: TRBD1
CDR3 DNA: TGTGCCACCAGTGATCTGGGACAGGGGTCTCTAGGCGCTGAAGCTTTCTTT
CDR3 protein: CATSDLGQGSLGAEAFF

J gene: TRBJ1-4
V gene: TRBV12-3/TRBV12-4
clone size: NA
D gene: NA
CDR3 DNA: TGTGCCAGCAGTTTTGGCTCCCCAACTAATGAAAAACTGTTTTTT
CDR3 protein: CASSFGSPTNEKLFF

J gene: TRBJ2-1
V gene: TRBV14
clone size: few
D gene: NA
CDR3 DNA: TGTGCCAGCAGCCAAGATTTTCGGGGGCCAGCCTACAATGAGCAGTTCTTC
CDR3 protein: CASSQDFRGPAYNEQFF

J gene: TRBJ1-2
V gene: TRBV9
clone size: many
D gene: NA
CDR3 DNA: TGTGCCAGCAGCGACGACCTAGGGGACCCCTATGGCTACACCTTC
CDR3 protein: CASSDDLGDPYGYTF

J gene: TRBJ2-3
V gene: TRBV12-3/TRBV12-4
clone size: few
D gene: NA
CDR3 DNA: TGTGCCAGCAGTTTCGCCTTAGATACGCAGTATTTT
CDR3 protein: CASSFALDTQYF

J gene: TRBJ2-3
V gene: TRBV6-1
clone size: NA
D gene: NA
CDR3 DNA: TGTGCCAGCAGTGAAGGATCCGCAGGGGCAAGCACAGATACGCAGTATTTT
CDR3 protein: CASSEGSAGASTDTQYF

J gene: TRBJ2-7
V gene: TRBV28
clone size: many
D gene: NA
CDR3 DNA: TGTGCCAGCAGTTTTCAGGGGGGCTCCTACGAGCAGTACTTC
CDR3 protein: CASSFQGGSYEQYF